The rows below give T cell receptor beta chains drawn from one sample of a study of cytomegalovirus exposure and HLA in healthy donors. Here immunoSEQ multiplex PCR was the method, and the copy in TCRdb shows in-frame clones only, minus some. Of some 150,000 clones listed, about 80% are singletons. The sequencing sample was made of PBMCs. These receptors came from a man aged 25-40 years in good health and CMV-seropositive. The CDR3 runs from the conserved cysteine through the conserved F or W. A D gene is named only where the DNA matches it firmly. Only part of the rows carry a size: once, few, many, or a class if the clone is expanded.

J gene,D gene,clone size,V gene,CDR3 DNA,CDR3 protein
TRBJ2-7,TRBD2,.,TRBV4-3,TGCGCCAGCAGCCAAGATGAGCTCCTAGCGGGGGCCACGAGCTCCTACGAGCAGTACTTC,CASSQDELLAGATSSYEQYF
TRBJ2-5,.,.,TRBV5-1,TGCGCCAGCAGCGACCGGGGCAGCGGGCAAGAGACCCAGTACTTC,CASSDRGSGQETQYF
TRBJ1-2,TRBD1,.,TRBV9,TGTGCCAGCAGCGTAGACAGGGGAAAGTATGGCTACACCTTC,CASSVDRGKYGYTF
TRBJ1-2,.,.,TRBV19,TGTGCCAGTAGTTCAAGACAGACCGGCTACACCTTC,CASSSRQTGYTF
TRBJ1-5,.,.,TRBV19,TGTGCCAGTAGTATAAAAGCATATAGCAATCAGCCCCAGCATTTT,CASSIKAYSNQPQHF
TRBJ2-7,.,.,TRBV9,TGTGCCAGCAGCGTTCAAGGGGGCGAGCAGTACTTC,CASSVQGGEQYF
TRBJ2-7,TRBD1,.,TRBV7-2,TGTGCCAGCAGCTCCTGGATTGGGACAGGCGAGAGGGAGCAGTACTTC,CASSSWIGTGEREQYF
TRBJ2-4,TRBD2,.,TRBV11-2,TGTGCCAGCAGCTTAATGGGGACTAGCGGGGGGGCGTCCAAAAACATTCAGTACTTC,CASSLMGTSGGASKNIQYF
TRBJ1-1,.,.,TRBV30,TGTGCCTGGAACAAAATGAACACTGAAGCTTTCTTT,CAWNKMNTEAFF
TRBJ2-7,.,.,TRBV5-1,TGCGCCAGCAGCTTGGATGAGGCTGTGGACTACGAGCAGTACTTC,CASSLDEAVDYEQYF
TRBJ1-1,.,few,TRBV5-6,TGTGCCAGCAGCGCCTCGGTACAGGGCTCTACTGAAGCTTTCTTT,CASSASVQGSTEAFF
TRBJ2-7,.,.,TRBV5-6,TGTGCCAACAGCTTCGGTCAGGCCTACGAGCAGTACTTC,CANSFGQAYEQYF
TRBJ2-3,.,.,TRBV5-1,TGCGCCAGCAGCTTTGGGGCAGAGGCAGATACGCAGTATTTT,CASSFGAEADTQYF
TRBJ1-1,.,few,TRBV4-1,TGCGCCAGCAGCCAAGATATCGGGACACTTGAAGCTTTCTTT,CASSQDIGTLEAFF
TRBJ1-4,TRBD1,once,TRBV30,TGTGCCTGGTCCAGGGGGAGCGAAACTAATGAAAAACTGTTTTTT,CAWSRGSETNEKLFF
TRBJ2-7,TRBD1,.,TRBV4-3,TGCGCCAGCAGCCGAGACACCGGGACAGGGGTCTACGAGCAGTACTTC,CASSRDTGTGVYEQYF
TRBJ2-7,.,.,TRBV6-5,TGTGCCAGCAGTTACTCGACAGGTTTCTACGAGCAGTACTTC,CASSYSTGFYEQYF
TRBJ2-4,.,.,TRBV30,TGTGCCTGGGCTGCGGGGAACATTCAGTACTTC,CAWAAGNIQYF
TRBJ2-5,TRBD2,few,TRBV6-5,TGTGCCAGCAGTTCCCCTAGCGGGGGTGGAGAGACCCAGTACTTC,CASSSPSGGGETQYF
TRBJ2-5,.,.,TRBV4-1,TGCGCCAGTTCAACTAGACGCGTGGAGACCCAGTACTTC,CASSTRRVETQYF
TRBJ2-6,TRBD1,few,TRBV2,TGTGCCAGCAGGAAGGAGCCCGGGACAGTTTCTGGGGCCAACGTCCTGACTTTC,CASRKEPGTVSGANVLTF
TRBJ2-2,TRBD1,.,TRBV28,TGTGCCAGCAGTTTATCCCGGGACAGGGCCCACGGGGAGCTGTTTTTT,CASSLSRDRAHGELFF
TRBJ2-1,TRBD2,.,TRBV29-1,TGCAGCGTTGTCGGGGAGGGTGAGCAGTTCTTC,CSVVGEGEQFF
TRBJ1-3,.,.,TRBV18,TGTGCCAGCTCACCGATGGCGGGAACCTCTGGAAACACCATATATTTT,CASSPMAGTSGNTIYF
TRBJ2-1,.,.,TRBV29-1,TGCAGCGTTCACTGGGCAGGCGGGAACAATGAGCAGTTCTTC,CSVHWAGGNNEQFF
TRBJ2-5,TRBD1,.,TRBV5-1,TGCGCCAGCAGCACACGTCCGGGACAGGGGAAGGAGACCCAGTACTTC,CASSTRPGQGKETQYF
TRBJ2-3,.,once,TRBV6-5,TGTGCCAGCAGTTCGTTGGAGTACACAGATACGCAGTATTTT,CASSSLEYTDTQYF
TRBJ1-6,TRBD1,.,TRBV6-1,TGTGCCATCCAGACAGGGGGCGCTGGTTCACCCCTCCACTTT,CAIQTGGAGSPLHF
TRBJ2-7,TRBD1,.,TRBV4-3,TGCGCCAGCAGCCGAACACCGGGACAGGGGACCTACGAGCAGTACTTC,CASSRTPGQGTYEQYF
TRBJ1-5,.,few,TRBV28,TGTGCCAGCAGTTTAAGTGCTGGGGCCCCTCAGCCCCAGCATTTT,CASSLSAGAPQPQHF
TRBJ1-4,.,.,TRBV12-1,TGTGCCAGCAGCCGTCGACAGGGAGTGCGAAAACTGTTTTTT,CASSRRQGVRKLFF
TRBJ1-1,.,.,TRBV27,TGTGCCAGCAGTTTAAGGGGTGGCACTGAAGCTTTCTTT,CASSLRGGTEAFF
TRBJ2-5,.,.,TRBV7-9,TGTGCCAGCAGCTTAGTTACGGTGCGGGAGACCCAGTACTTC,CASSLVTVRETQYF
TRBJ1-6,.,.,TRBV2,TGTGCCAGCAGTGGGCAGCGGGAAGTGGCCCTCCACTTT,CASSGQREVALHF
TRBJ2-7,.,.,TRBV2,TGTGCCAGCAGTGACAGGGTTGACGAGCAGTACTTC,CASSDRVDEQYF
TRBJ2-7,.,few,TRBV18,TGTGCCAGCTCACCACCGACCTCTACCAGGGGGGTGCAGTACTTC,CASSPPTSTRGVQYF
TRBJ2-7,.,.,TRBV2,TGTGCCAGCAGTGAAGGGGCGGGCCCCGAGCAGTACTTC,CASSEGAGPEQYF
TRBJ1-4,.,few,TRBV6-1,TGTGCCAGCTACGGGGGAACGTATAATGAAAAACTGTTTTTT,CASYGGTYNEKLFF
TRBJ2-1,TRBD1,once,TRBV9,TGTGCCAGCAGCGTACAGACAGGGGTAAATGAGCAGTTCTTC,CASSVQTGVNEQFF
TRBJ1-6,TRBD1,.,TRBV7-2,TGTGCCAGCAGCGAAACGACAGGGACTTCACCCCTCCACTTT,CASSETTGTSPLHF